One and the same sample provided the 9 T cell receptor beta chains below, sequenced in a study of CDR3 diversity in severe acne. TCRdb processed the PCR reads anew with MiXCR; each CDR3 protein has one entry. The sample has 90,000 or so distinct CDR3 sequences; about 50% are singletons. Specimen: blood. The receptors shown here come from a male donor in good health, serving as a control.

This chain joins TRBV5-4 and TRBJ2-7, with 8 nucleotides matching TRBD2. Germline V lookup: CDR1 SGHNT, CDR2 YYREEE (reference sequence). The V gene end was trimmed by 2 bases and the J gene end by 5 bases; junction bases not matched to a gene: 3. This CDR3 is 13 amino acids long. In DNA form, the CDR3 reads TGTGCCAGCAGCTTTGGACTAGCCCACGAGCAGTACTTC. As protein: CASSFGLAHEQYF. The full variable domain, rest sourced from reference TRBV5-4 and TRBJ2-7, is ETGVTQSPTHLIKTRGQQVTLRCSSQSGHNTVSWYQQALGQGPQFIFQYYREEENGRGNFPPRFSGLQFPNYSSELNVNALELDDSALYLCASSFGLAHEQYFGPGTRLTVT.

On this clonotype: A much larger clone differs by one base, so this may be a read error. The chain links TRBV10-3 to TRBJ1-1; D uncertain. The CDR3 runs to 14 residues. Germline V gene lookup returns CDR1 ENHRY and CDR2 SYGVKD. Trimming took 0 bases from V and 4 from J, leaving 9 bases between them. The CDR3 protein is CAISESEGITEAFF. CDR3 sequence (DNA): TGTGCCATCAGTGAGTCGGAGGGAATCACTGAAGCTTTCTTT.

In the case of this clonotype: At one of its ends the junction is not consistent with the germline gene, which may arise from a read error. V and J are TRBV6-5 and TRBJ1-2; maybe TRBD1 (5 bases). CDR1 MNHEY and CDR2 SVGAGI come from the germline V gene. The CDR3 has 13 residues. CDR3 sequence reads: CASSERQIYVYTF. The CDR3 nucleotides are TGTGCCAGCAGTGAAAGACAGATCTATGTCTACACCTTC.

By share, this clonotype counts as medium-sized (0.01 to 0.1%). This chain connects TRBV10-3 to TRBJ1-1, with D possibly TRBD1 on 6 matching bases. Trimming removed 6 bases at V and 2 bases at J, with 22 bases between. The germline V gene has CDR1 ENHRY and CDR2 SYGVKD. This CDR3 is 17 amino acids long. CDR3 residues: CAIRPGESVLHNTEAFF. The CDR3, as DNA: TGTGCCATCAGGCCAGGGGAGTCGGTCCTCCATAACACTGAAGCTTTCTTT.

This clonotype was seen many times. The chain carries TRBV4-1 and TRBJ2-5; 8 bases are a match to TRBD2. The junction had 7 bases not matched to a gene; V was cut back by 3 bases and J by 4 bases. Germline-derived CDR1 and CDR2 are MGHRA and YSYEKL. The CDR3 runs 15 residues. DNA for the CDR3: TGCGCCAGCAGCCATTACGGGGGGGCCGGAGAGACCCAGTACTTC. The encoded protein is CASSHYGGAGETQYF.

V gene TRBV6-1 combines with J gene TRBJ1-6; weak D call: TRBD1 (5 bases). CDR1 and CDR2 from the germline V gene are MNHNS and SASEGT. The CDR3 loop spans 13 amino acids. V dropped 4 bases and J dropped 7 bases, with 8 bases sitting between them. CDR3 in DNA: TGTGCCAGCAGTGTGGGGACGAATTCACCCCTCCACTTT. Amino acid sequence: CASSVGTNSPLHF.

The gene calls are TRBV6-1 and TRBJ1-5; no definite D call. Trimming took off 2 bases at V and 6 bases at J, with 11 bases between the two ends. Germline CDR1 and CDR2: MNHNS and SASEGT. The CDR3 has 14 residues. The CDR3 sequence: CASSERAGRQPQHF. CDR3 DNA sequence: TGTGCCAGCAGTGAAAGGGCCGGACGTCAGCCCCAGCATTTT.

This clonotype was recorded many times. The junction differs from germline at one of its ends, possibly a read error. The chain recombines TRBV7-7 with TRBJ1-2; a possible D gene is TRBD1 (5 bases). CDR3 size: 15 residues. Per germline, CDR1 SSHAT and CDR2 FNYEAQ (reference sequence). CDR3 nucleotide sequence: TGTGCTAGCAGCTTAGTCGGACACTCCGTCGATGGCTACACCTTC. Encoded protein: CASSLVGHSVDGYTF.

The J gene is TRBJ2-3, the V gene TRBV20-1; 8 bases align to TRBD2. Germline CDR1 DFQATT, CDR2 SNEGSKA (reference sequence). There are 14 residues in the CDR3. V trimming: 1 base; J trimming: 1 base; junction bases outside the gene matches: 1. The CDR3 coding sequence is TGCAGTGCTAGAGGACTAGCGCGCACAGATACGCAGTATTTT. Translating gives CSARGLARTDTQYF.